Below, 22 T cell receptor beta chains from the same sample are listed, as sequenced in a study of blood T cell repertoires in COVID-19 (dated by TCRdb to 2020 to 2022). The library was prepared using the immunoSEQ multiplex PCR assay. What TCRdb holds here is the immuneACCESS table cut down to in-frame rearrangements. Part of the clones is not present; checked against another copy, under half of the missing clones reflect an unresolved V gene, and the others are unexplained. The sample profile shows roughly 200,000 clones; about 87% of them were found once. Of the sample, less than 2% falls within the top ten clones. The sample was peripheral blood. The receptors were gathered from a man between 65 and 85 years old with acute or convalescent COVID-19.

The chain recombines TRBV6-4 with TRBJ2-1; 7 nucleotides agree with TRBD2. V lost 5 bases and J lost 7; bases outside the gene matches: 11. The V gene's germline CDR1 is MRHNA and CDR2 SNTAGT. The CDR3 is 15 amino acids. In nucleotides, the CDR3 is TGTGCCAGCAGTAGGAGCGGGACTTTGGGGAATGAGCAGTTCTTC. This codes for CASSRSGTLGNEQFF.

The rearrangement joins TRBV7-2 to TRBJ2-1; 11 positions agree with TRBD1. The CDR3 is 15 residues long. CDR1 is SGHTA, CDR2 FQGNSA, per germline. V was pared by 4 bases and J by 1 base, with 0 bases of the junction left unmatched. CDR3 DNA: TGTGCCAGCAGCTGGGACAGGGGGTCCTACAATGAGCAGTTCTTC. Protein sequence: CASSWDRGSYNEQFF.

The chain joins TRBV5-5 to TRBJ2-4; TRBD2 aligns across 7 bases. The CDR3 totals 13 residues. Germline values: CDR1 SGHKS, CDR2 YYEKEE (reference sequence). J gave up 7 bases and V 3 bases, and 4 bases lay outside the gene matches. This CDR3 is CASSWEGGNIQYF. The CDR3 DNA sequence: TGTGCCAGCAGCTGGGAGGGCGGTAACATTCAGTACTTC. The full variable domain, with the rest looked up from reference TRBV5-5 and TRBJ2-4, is DAGVTQSPTHLIKTRGQQVTLRCSPISGHKSVSWYQQVLGQGPQFIFQYYEKEERGRGNFPDRFSARQFPNYSSELNVNALLLGDSALYLCASSWEGGNIQYFGAGTRLSVL.

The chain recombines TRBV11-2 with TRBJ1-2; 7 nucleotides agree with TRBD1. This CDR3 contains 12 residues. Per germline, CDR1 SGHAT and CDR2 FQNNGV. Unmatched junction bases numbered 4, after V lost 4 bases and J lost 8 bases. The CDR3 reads CASSSRDSGYTF. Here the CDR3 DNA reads TGTGCCAGCAGCTCGAGGGACAGCGGCTACACCTTC.

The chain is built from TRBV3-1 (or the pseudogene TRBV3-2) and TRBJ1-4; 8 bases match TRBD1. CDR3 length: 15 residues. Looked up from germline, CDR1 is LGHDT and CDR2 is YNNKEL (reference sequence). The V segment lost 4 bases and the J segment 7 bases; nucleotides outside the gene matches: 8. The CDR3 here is CASSPRTGSIEKLFF. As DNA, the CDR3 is TGTGCCAGCAGCCCACGGACAGGGAGTATTGAAAAACTGTTTTTT.

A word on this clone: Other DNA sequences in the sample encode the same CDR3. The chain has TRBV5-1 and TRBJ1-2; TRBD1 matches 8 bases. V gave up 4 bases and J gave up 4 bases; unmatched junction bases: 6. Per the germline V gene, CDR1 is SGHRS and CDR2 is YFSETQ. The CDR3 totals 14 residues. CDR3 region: CASSLRTGPYGYTF. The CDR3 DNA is TGCGCCAGCAGCCTACGGACAGGGCCCTATGGCTACACCTTC.

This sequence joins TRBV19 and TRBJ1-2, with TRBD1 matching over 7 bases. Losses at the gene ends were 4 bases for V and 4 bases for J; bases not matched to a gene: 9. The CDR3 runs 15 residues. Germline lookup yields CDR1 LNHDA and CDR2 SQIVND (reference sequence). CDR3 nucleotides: TGTGCCAGTAGTACCCCCGAGGGACAGCTCTATGGCTACACCTTC. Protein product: CASSTPEGQLYGYTF.

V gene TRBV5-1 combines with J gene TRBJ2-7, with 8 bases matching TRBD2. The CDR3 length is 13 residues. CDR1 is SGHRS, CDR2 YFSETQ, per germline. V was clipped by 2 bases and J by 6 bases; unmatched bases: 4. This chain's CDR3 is CASSFETSVEQYF. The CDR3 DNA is TGCGCCAGCAGCTTCGAGACTAGCGTCGAGCAGTACTTC.

CDR3 bases: TGTGCCAGCAGCATGACTAGCGACAGCTCCTACAATGAGCAGTTCTTC. It specifies CASSMTSDSSYNEQFF. The rearrangement links TRBV9 to TRBJ2-1; 8 nucleotides agree with TRBD2. V shed 4 bases and J 0 bases; nucleotides not matched to a gene: 6. The CDR3 is 16 residues long. From germline, CDR1 is SGDLS and CDR2 YYNGEE.

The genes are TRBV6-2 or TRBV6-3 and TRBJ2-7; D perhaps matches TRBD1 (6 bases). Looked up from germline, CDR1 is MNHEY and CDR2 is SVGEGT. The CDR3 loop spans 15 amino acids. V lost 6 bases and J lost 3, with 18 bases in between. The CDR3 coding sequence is TGTGCCAGCAGCCATAACAGGGCTGAAGGCTACGAGCAGTACTTC. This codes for CASSHNRAEGYEQYF.

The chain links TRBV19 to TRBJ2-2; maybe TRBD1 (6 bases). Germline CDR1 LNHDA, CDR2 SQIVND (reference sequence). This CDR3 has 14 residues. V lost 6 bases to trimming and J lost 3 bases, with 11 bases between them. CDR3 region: CASRVQGYTGELFF. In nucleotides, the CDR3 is TGTGCCAGTAGGGTACAGGGATACACCGGGGAGCTGTTTTTT.

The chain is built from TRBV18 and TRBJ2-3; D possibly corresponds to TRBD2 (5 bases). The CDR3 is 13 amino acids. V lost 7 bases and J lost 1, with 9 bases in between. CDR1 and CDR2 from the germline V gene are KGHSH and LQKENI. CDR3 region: CASLGVGTDTQYF. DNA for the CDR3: TGTGCCAGCTTGGGAGTGGGCACAGATACGCAGTATTTT.

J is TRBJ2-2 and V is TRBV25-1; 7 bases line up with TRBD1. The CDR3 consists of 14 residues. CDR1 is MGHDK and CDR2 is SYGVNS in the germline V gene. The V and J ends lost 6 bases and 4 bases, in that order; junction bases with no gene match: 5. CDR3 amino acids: CASSHDRVTGELFF. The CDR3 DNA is TGTGCCAGCAGCCATGACAGGGTCACCGGGGAGCTGTTTTTT.

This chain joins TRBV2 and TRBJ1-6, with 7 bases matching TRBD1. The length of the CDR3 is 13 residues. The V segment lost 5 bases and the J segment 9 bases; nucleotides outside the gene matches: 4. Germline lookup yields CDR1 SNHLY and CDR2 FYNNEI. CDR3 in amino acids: CASSRDSPSPLHF. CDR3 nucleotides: TGTGCCAGCAGTCGGGACAGCCCTTCACCCCTCCACTTT.

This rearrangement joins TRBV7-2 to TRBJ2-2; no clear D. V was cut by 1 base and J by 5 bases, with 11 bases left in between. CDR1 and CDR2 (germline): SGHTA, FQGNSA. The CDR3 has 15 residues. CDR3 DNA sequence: TGTGCCAGCAGCTTAGGACGACTCGGAACCGGGGAGCTGTTTTTT. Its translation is CASSLGRLGTGELFF.

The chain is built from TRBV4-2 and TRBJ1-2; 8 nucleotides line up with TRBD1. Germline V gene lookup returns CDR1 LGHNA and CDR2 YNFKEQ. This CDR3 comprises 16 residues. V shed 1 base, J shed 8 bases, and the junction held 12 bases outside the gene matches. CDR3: CASSQVNTGGSRGYTF. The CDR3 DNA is TGTGCCAGCAGCCAAGTCAACACAGGGGGATCTCGAGGCTACACCTTC.

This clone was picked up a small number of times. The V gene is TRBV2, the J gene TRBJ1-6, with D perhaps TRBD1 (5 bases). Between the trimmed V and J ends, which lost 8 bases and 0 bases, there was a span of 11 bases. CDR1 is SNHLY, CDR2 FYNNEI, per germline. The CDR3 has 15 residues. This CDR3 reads CASDSQSSYNSPLHF. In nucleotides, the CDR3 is TGTGCCAGCGACAGCCAAAGCTCCTATAATTCACCCCTCCACTTT.

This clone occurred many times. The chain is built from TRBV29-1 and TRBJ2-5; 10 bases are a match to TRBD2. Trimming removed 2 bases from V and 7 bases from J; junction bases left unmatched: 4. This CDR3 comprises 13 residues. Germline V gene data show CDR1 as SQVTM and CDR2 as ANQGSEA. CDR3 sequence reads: CSVETSGKTTQYF. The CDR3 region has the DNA TGCAGCGTTGAAACTAGCGGGAAGACGACCCAGTACTTC.

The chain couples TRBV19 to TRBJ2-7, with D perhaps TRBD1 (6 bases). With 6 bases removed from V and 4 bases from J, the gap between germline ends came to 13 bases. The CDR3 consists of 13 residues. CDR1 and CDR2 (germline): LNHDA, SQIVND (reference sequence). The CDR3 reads CASRRDKTYEQYF. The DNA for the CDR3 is TGTGCCAGTAGGAGGGACAAGACATACGAGCAGTACTTC.

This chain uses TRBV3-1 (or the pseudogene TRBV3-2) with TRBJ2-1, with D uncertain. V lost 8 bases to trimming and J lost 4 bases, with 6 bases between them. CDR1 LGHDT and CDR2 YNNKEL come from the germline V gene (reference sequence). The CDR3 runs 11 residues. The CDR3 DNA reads TGTGCCAGCTCGGTTTACAATGAGCAGTTCTTC. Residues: CASSVYNEQFF.

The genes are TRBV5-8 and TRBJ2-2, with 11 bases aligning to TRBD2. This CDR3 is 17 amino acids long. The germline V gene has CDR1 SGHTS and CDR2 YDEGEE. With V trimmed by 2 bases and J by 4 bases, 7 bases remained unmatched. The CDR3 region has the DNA TGTGCCAGCAGCTTTATGACTGGGACTAGCGGCACCGGGGAGCTGTTTTTT. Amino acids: CASSFMTGTSGTGELFF.

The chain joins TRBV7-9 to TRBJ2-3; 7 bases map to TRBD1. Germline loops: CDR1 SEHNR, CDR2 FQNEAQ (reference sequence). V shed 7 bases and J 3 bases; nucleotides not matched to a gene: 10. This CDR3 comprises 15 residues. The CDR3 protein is CASMTQGELTDTQYF. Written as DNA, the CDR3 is TGTGCCAGCATGACGCAGGGGGAACTAACAGATACGCAGTATTTT.